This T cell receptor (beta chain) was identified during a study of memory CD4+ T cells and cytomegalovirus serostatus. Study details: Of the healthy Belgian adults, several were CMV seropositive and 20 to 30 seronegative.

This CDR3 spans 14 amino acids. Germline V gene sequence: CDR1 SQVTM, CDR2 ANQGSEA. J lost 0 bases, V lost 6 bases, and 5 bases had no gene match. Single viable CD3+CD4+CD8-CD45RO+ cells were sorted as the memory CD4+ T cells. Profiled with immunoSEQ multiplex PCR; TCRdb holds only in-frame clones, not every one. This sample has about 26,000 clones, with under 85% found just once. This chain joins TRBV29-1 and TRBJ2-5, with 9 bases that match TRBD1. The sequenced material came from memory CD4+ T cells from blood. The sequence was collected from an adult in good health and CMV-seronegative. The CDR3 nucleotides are TGCAGCGTCCTGGGACAGGGAAACCAAGAGACCCAGTACTTC. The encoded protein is CSVLGQGNQETQYF.